The 9 T cell receptor beta chains in this list originate from one sample, sequenced in a study of blood T cell repertoires in COVID-19. Data came from immunoSEQ multiplex PCR; TCRdb stores just in-frame clones and leaves some out. Found here are some 170,000 clones, over 75% of them singletons; the top ten hold roughly 10%. Input material: peripheral blood. These TCRs come from a human donor in a cohort sampled during active COVID-19.

This clone was detected only a few times. The chain employs TRBV7-2 and TRBJ2-7; D possibly corresponds to TRBD2 (5 bases). Per the germline V gene, CDR1 is SGHTA and CDR2 is FQGNSA. The V end lost 6 bases, the J end lost 3 bases, and 12 bases lay between the germline ends. The CDR3 sequence is 13 residues long. Here the CDR3 reads CASSSSPRYEQYF. The CDR3 region has the DNA TGTGCCAGCAGTTCTAGCCCCCGCTACGAGCAGTACTTC.

CDR3 residues: CASSPGWEETQYF. CDR3 DNA: TGCGCCAGCAGCCCAGGATGGGAAGAGACCCAGTACTTC. This sequence joins TRBV5-1 and TRBJ2-5; D gene uncertain. The CDR3 has 13 amino acids. Trimming removed 4 bases at V and 3 bases at J, with 10 bases between. Looked up from germline, CDR1 is SGHRS and CDR2 is YFSETQ.

The chain carries TRBV19 and TRBJ1-3; tentatively, D is TRBD1 (6 bases). Germline V gives CDR1 LNHDA, CDR2 SQIVND (reference sequence). Trimming cost V 9 bases and J 0 bases, with 15 bases left between them. The CDR3 is 15 amino acids. CDR3 bases: TGTGCCAGCCGGGACACATTTTTCTCTGGAAACACCATATATTTT. Translating gives CASRDTFFSGNTIYF.

This clone was observed many times. The V call is TRBV12-3 or TRBV12-4, the J call TRBJ2-2, with D unclear. V shed 6 bases and J shed 6 bases, with 8 bases lying between them. The CDR3 extends over 12 amino acids. CDR3 in DNA: TGTGCCAGCAGACTAACCTCCGGGGAGCTGTTTTTT. Amino acids: CASRLTSGELFF.

The chain carries TRBV12-3 or TRBV12-4 and TRBJ2-5; no firm D call. The ends were cut back, 5 bases at V and 2 bases at J, with 9 bases in the middle. The CDR3 contains 13 residues. CDR3 loop: CASSPDGQETQYF. DNA of the CDR3: TGTGCCAGCAGTCCCGACGGGCAAGAGACCCAGTACTTC.

This clone was observed once. The chain links TRBV6-5 to TRBJ2-7; perhaps TRBD2 as D (5 bases). The CDR3 is 15 amino acids. Germline CDR1 MNHEY, CDR2 SVGAGI. V was shortened by 0 bases and J by 5 bases, with 14 bases between the two germline ends. The CDR3 nucleotides are TGTGCCAGCAGTTACTCACGCCGGGGATCCAACGAGCAGTACTTC. It specifies CASSYSRRGSNEQYF.

The chain has TRBV6-1 and TRBJ2-2; a possible D gene is TRBD2 (5 bases). This CDR3 has 15 amino acids. V lost 8 bases to trimming and J lost 0 bases, with 13 bases between them. Germline V lookup: CDR1 MNHNS, CDR2 SASEGT. The CDR3 DNA sequence: TGTGCCAGCGAGGAGGACTCAACGAACACCGGGGAGCTGTTTTTT. Amino acid sequence: CASEEDSTNTGELFF.

The chain carries TRBV21-1 and TRBJ2-1; whether TRBD1, the table's D call, matches the DNA was not checked. TRBV21-1 is tagged as a pseudogene. There are 14 residues in the CDR3. CDR3 DNA: TGTGCCAGCAGCCCCGCAGGGGGGTGCAATGAGCAGTTCTTC. Its translation is CASSPAGGCNEQFF.

For the CDR3, the DNA is TGTGCCAGCAGGGGAGCCTACGAGCAGTACTTC. Residues: CASRGAYEQYF. The rearrangement joins TRBV2 to TRBJ2-7, with D possibly TRBD2 on 5 matching bases. The V gene lost 6 bases and the J gene lost 2 bases, with 5 bases spanning the gap. The CDR3 consists of 11 residues. The germline V gene encodes CDR1 SNHLY and CDR2 FYNNEI.